This T cell receptor (beta chain) was identified during a study of T cells after posttransplantation cyclophosphamide. The CDR3 has 14 amino acids. The germline gives CDR1 SNHLY, CDR2 FYNNEI. The germline V and J ends were trimmed by 3 bases and 1 base, with 6 bases remaining between them. Study results and caveats: Tissue-infiltrating T cells from skin or gut overlapped little with blood T cells. Recipient CMV seropositivity and CMV reactivation strongly tracked TRB clonality. Donor CD8+ memory clones often dominated recipient blood repertoires at later times.

Comments on this clone: The antigen is not known.

Using immunoSEQ multiplex PCR, the repertoire was profiled, and TCRdb retains in-frame clones only, with some absent. Here the sample spans 30,000 or so clones, 80% to 90% being singletons. The V and J genes are TRBV2 and TRBJ2-2, with D possibly matching TRBD1 (6 bases). The receptor comes from a woman aged 40 to 50 with a blood cancer, CMV-positive, and with a related stem cell donor. Sequencing was done on a sample of PBMCs. The CDR3 loop is CASSEGQNTGELFF. CDR3 DNA sequence: TGTGCCAGCAGTGAGGGACAGAACACCGGGGAGCTGTTTTTT. Looking up the rest from reference TRBV2 and TRBJ2-2 gives the full variable domain: EPEVTQTPSHQVTQMGQEVILRCVPISNHLYFYWYRQILGQKVEFLVSFYNNEISEKSEIFDDQFSVERPDGSNFTLKIRSTKLEDSAMYFCASSEGQNTGELFFGEGSRLTVL.